This TCR beta chain was found in a study of vaccination and CD4 T cells after COVID-19 (dated by TCRdb to 2021 to 2024). Describing the broader study: SARS-CoV-2 positivity had been established in the convalescent patients by nasal swab PCR, and mild disease was recorded in under ten of these patients and severe disease in one. Post-vaccine blood samples were taken a median of approximately 76 days after the second vaccine dose, with a range of 14 to 241 days. Post-COVID blood samples from convalescent patients were collected a median of 101 days after diagnosis, with a range of 35 to 161 days. In nine to eleven COVID-19 convalescent patients and a few infection-naive healthy vaccine recipients, researchers compared the spike-specific CD4+ TCR repertoire from before mRNA vaccination with the repertoire from after. Participants received two doses of either the Pfizer-BioNTech BNT162b2 vaccine (n=8) or the Moderna mRNA-1273 vaccine (n=2). For stimulating the cultures, overlapping spike peptide pools were used, derived from SARS-CoV-2 as well as from the common cold coronaviruses HCoV-NL63, HCoV-OC43 and HCoV-229E. In the convalescent cohort there were six males and four females, among whom were two Hispanic individuals, seven Caucasians, two Asians and one multiracial person. Control cultures received a CEFX viral epitope pool as the positive control, an HIV-1 Nef peptide pool as the negative control, or no peptide. Overall study outcomes, separate from this receptor: Although the median number of SARS-CoV-2-reactive clonotypes went up from 20 to 25 after infection to 30 to 45 after vaccination, the increase was not significant. In convalescent patients, a median about 90% of post-vaccine SARS-CoV-2-reactive clones were detected only after vaccination, and vaccine-specific priming was suggested by this finding. Only a relatively small number of convalescent patients were included in the study, and early timepoints following natural infection were not analyzed. In convalescent patients, nearly all vaccine-specific clones (304 of 307) were found to be mono-reactive for SARS-CoV-2 spike rather than cross-reactive with common cold coronaviruses.

What this sample's treatment or condition label stands for: approximately 9-day PBMC culture with coronavirus spike peptide pools or control peptides (ViraFEST assay). The study used the ViraFEST assay, which expanded antigen-specific T cells with peptide pools and then identified expanded clonotypes by TCR sequencing. The convalescent patients' positive SARS-CoV-2 PCR tests were from March to December 2020, which was before the Alpha, Beta and Delta variants emerged in the United States. Each well held roughly 2.2 million PBMCs cultured in IMDM containing approximately 5% human AB serum and approximately 9.6 IU/ml IL-2, with roughly 9.2 ug/ml peptide pools added. On days 3 and 7, half of the culture medium was replaced with fresh IL-2-containing medium. After about nine days of culture, CD4+ T cells were isolated by negative selection with the EasySep CD4+ T cell isolation kit. PBMCs were separated from whole blood using Ficoll-Paque Plus gradient centrifugation and then either used fresh or cryopreserved at -140C. Each culture condition was generally run in triplicate wells.

On this clonotype itself: The specificity of this receptor is unknown. Per-nucleotide qualities are absent, and no much larger clonotype sits a single base away.

The library was produced with PCR. At the Johns Hopkins FTIC core, DNA from the cultured CD4+ T cells underwent TCR sequencing with the Oncomine TCR Beta short-read assay. Genomic DNA was extracted from the cultured CD4+ T cells with the QIAamp micro DNA kit. Oncomine TCR Beta libraries made from cultured CD4+ T cells were pooled using unique dual indexes and sequenced on an Illumina iSeq 100. Per the source publication's procedure: Non-productive sequences were filtered out, and CDR3s that did not start with C, did not end with F or W, or were shorter than 7 amino acids were discarded. The MANAFEST web application was used to identify antigen-specific clonotypes by comparing peptide-stimulated wells against reference wells and other culture wells. Positive clones required FDR below 0.05, an odds ratio above 5, and productive frequency above 0.1% in at least two of three replicate wells. A clonotype was classed as cross-reactive if the clonotype showed significant expansion both in SARS-CoV-2 spike wells and in at least one common cold coronavirus spike condition. Levenshtein distances (stringdist) and unrooted phylogenetic trees (ape) in R version 3.6.1 were used to assess CDR3 homology. The public sequencing data were trimmed at Q25 with fastp and processed into clonotypes with MiXCR by TCRdb, which kept only in-frame beta chains. Each entry merges the rows of one CDR3 protein and shows their most common DNA and genes. In this record, the V and J calls reflect TCRdb's handling and not the investigators' own analysis. This sample gives just over 20,000 distinct CDR3 sequences in total; about 45% of them show up just once. 4.6% of the sample rests with the top ten.

This sequence originates from a human donor who had recovered from COVID-19. The sequenced sample was CD4+ T cells from blood, cultured in vitro.

The DNA reads TGTGCCAGCAGACCCGACAGACAGCCGGACCAAAACATTCAGTACTTC. The encoded protein is CASRPDRQPDQNIQYF. The chain joins TRBV6-1 to TRBJ2-4; the D segment could be TRBD1, given 5 matching bases. Trimming costs V 6 bases and J 5 bases, and their ends lie 20 bases apart. The CDR3 holds 16 amino acids from the cysteine to the phenylalanine. Left in the record is the CDR3 DNA by itself, 48 bases read in frame from the first base. The germline V gene yields MNHNS for CDR1 and SASEGT for CDR2.